This T cell receptor beta chain comes out of a study of regulatory T cells in long-lasting Graves disease. Study at large: Antithyroid drug exposure in newly diagnosed Graves' patients had lasted under 3 months.

Whole-study results and caveats: Under persistent disease, TRBV28, TRBJ1-2 and TRBJ2-5 were used preferentially. Because few samples were included, accuracy may have been lower.

Building of the TCR beta libraries involved iRepertoire HTBI primers and Arm-PCR of CDR3 regions. TCRdb independently ran MiXCR on the multiplex PCR reads; one entry per CDR3 protein. The data contain approximately 460,000 distinct CDR3 sequences, about 15% of them singletons. Time point given: newly diagnosed GD, antithyroid drugs for less than 3 months. RNA isolated from PBMCs was used to make the TCR library. The sample holds many counts of this clonotype. Antigen specificity is unknown. The germline V gene encodes CDR1 SGHAT and CDR2 FQNNGV. V shed 2 bases, J shed 2 bases, and the junction held 4 bases outside the gene matches. CDR3 length equals 15 residues. This same sample was also part of a study on T cells in Graves' hyperthyroidism and ophthalmopathy. From that paper: The HTBI primer set drove a first-round RT-PCR of the TCR CDR3.

V gene TRBV11-2 combines with J gene TRBJ2-5; 8 bases line up with TRBD2. This specimen was peripheral blood mononuclear cells (PBMCs), taken at new diagnosis, from a patient treated with antithyroid drugs. The clonotype originates from a woman in her thirties with Graves disease. The CDR3 DNA reads as TGTGCCAGCAGCTTAAGTAGCGGGGAGCAAGAGACCCAGTACTTC. This sequence encodes CASSLSSGEQETQYF.